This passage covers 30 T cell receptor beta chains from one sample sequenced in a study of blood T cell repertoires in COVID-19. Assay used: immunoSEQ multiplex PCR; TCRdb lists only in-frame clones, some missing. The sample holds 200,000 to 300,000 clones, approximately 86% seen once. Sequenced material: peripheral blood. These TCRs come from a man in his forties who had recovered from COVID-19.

CDR3 residues: CASSYEGANTEAFF. The DNA for the CDR3 is TGCGCCAGCAGCTACGAGGGGGCTAACACTGAAGCTTTCTTT. The genes are TRBV5-1 and TRBJ1-1; 7 nucleotides agree with TRBD1. This CDR3 has 14 amino acids. V was pared by 3 bases and J by 2 bases, with 4 bases of the junction left unmatched. Germline V gene lookup returns CDR1 SGHRS and CDR2 YFSETQ.

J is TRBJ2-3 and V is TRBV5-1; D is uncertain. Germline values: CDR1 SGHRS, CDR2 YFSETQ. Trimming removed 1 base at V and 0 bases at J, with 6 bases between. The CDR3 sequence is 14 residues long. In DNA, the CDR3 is TGCGCCAGCAGCTTGTTCATTAGCACAGATACGCAGTATTTT. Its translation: CASSLFISTDTQYF.

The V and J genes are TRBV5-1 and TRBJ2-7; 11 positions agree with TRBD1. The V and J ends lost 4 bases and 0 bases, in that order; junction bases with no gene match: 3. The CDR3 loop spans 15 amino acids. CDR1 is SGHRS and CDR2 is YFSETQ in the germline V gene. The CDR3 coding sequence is TGCGCCAGCAGCGCCGGGACAGGGGGCTCCTACGAGCAGTACTTC. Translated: CASSAGTGGSYEQYF.

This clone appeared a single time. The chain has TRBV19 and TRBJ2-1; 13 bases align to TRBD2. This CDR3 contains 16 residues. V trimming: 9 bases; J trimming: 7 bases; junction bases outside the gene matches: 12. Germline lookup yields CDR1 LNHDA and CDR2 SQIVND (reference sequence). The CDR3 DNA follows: TGTGCCAGCATTGACCCGGGACTAGCGGGGTCGAATGAGCAGTTCTTC. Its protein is CASIDPGLAGSNEQFF.

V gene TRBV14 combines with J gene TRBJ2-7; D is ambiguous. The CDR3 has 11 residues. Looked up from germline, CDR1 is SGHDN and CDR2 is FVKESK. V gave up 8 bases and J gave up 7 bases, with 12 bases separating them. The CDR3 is CASGLASEQYF. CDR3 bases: TGTGCCAGCGGGTTAGCTTCGGAGCAGTACTTC.

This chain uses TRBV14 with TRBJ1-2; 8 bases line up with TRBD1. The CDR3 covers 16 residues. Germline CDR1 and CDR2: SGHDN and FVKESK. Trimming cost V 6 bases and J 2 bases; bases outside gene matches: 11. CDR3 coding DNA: TGTGCCAGCAGACAGACCGGGACAGGCAAAAACTATGGCTACACCTTC. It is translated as CASRQTGTGKNYGYTF.

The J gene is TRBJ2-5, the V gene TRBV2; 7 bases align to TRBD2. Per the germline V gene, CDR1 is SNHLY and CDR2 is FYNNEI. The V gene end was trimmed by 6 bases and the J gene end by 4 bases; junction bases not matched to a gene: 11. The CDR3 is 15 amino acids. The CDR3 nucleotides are TGTGCCAGCAGGCCTTATGCGGGGGAGGGAGAGACCCAGTACTTC. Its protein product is CASRPYAGEGETQYF. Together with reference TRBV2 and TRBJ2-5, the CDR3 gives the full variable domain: EPEVTQTPSHQVTQMGQEVILRCVPISNHLYFYWYRQILGQKVEFLVSFYNNEISEKSEIFDDQFSVERPDGSNFTLKIRSTKLEDSAMYFCASRPYAGEGETQYFGPGTRLLVL.

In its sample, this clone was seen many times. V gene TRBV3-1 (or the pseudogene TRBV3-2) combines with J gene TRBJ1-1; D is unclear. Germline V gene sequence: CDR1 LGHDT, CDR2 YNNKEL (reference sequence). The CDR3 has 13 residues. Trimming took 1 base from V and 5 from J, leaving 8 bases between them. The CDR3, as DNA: TGTGCCAGCAGCCAAGTGTCGGGGACTGAAGCTTTCTTT. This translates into CASSQVSGTEAFF.

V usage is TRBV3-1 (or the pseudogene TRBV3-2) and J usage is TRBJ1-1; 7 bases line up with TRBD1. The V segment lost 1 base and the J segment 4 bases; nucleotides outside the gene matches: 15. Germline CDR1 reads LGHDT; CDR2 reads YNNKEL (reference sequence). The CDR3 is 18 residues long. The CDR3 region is CASSQALGQAMRSTEAFF. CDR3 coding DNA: TGTGCCAGCAGCCAAGCCCTTGGACAGGCCATGAGGAGCACTGAAGCTTTCTTT.

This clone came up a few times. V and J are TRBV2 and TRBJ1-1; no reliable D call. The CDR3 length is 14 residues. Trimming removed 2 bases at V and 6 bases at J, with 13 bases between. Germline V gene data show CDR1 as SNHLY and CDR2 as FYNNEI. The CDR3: CASSEMRLPPEAFF. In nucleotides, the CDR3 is TGTGCCAGCAGTGAAATGCGACTCCCCCCTGAAGCTTTCTTT.

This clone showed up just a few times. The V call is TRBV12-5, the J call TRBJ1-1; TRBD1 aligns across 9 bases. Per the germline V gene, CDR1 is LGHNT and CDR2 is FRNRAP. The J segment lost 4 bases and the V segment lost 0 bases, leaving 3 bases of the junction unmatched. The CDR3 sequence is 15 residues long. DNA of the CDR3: TGTGCTAGTGGTTTGGTACGACAGGGGGTCACTGAAGCTTTCTTT. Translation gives CASGLVRQGVTEAFF. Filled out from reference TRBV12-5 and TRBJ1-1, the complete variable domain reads DARVTQTPRHKVTEMGQEVTMRCQPILGHNTVFWYRQTMMQGLELLAYFRNRAPLDDSGMPKDRFSAEMPDATLATLKIQPSEPRDSAVYFCASGLVRQGVTEAFFGQGTRLTVV.

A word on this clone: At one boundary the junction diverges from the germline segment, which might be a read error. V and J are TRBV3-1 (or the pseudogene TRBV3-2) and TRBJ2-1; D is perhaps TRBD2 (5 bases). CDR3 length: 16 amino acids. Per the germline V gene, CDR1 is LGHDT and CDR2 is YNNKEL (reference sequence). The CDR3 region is CASRQAGLAPYNEQFF. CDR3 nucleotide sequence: TGTGCCAGCAGGCAAGCCGGTCTAGCACCCTACAATGAGCAGTTCTTC.

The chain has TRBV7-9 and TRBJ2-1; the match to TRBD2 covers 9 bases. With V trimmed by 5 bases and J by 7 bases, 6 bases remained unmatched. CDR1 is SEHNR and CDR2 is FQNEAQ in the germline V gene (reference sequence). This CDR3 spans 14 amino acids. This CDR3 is CASSTGLALNEQFF. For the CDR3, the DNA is TGTGCCAGCAGCACAGGACTAGCGTTGAATGAGCAGTTCTTC.

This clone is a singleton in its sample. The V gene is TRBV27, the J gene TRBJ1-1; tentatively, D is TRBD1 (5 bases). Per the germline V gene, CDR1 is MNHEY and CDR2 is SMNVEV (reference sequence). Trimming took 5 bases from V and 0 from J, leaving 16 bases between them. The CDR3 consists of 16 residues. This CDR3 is CASSKTATLLNTEAFF. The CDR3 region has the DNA TGTGCCAGCAGTAAGACAGCGACACTTTTGAACACTGAAGCTTTCTTT.

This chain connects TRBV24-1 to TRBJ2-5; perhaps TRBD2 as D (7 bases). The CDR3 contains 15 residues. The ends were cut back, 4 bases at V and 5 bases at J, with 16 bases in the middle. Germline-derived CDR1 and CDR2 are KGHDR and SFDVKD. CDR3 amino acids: CATSDPRGAGETQYF. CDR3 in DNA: TGTGCCACCAGTGACCCCCGGGGGGCCGGCGAGACCCAGTACTTC.

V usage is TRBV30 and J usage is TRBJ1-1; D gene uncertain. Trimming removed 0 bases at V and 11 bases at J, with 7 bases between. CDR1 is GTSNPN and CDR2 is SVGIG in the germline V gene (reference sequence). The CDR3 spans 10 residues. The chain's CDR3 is CAWSVVGAFF. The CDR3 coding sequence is TGTGCCTGGAGTGTAGTGGGCGCTTTCTTT.

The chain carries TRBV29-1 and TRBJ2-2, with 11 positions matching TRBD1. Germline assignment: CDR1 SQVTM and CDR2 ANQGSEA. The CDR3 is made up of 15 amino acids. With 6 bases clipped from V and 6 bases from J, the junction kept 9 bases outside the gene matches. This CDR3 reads CSVKPGTGGAGELFF. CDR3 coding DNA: TGCAGCGTAAAACCCGGGACAGGGGGTGCCGGGGAGCTGTTTTTT.

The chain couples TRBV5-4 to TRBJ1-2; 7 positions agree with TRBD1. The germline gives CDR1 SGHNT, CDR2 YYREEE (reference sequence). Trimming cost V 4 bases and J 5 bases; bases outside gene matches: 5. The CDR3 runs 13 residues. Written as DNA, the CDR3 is TGTGCCAGCAGCACCAGACAGGGTTATGGCTACACCTTC. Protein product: CASSTRQGYGYTF.

CDR3 amino acids: CASSARTGGNEQFF. The DNA for the CDR3 is TGTGCCAGCAGCGCCAGGACAGGGGGCAATGAGCAGTTCTTC. The V and J genes are TRBV2 and TRBJ2-1; 10 nucleotides align to TRBD1. Germline V gene lookup returns CDR1 SNHLY and CDR2 FYNNEI. The CDR3 is 14 residues long. Trimming cost V 6 bases and J 6 bases; bases outside gene matches: 5.

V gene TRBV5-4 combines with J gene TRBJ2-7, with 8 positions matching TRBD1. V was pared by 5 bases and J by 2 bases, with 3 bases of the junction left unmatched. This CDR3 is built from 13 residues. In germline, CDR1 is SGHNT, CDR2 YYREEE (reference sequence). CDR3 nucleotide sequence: TGTGCCAGCAGGTCAGGGGGCGCCTACGAGCAGTACTTC. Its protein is CASRSGGAYEQYF.

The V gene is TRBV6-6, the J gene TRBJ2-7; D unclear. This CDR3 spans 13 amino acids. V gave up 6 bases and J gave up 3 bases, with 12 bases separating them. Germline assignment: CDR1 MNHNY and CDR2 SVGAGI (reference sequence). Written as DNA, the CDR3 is TGTGCCAGCAGCACCTTAGCTAGCTACGAGCAGTACTTC. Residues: CASSTLASYEQYF.

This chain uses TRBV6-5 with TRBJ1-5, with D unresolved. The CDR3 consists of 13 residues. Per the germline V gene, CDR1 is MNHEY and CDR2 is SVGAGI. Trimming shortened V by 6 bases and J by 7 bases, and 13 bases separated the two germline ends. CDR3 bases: TGTGCCAGCAGACAAGGGAGCCAGCAGCCCCAGCATTTT. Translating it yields CASRQGSQQPQHF.

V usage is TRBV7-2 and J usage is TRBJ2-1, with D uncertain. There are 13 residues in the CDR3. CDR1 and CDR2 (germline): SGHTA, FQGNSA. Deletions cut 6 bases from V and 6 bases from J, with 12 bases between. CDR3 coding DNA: TGTGCCAGCAGAATGGGCCTTCTCAATGAGCAGTTCTTC. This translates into CASRMGLLNEQFF.

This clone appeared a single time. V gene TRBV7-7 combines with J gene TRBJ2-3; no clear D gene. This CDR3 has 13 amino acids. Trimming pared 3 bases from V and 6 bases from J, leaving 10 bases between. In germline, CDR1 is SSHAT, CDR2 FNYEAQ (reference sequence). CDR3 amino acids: CASSFSHLDTQYF. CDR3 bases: TGTGCCAGCAGCTTCTCACATCTGGATACGCAGTATTTT.

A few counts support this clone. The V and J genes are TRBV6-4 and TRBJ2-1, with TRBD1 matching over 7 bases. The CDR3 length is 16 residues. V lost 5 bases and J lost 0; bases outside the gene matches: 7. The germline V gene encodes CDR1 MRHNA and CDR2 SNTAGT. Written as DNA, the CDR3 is TGTGCCAGCAGTCCACAAGGGACAGTCTCCTACAATGAGCAGTTCTTC. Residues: CASSPQGTVSYNEQFF.

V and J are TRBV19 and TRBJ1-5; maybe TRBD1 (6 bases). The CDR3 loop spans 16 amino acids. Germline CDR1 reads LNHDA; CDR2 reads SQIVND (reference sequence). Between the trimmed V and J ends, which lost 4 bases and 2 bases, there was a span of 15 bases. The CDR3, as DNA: TGTGCCAGTAGTACCGCCTGGACAGATGGCAATCAGCCCCAGCATTTT. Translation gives CASSTAWTDGNQPQHF.

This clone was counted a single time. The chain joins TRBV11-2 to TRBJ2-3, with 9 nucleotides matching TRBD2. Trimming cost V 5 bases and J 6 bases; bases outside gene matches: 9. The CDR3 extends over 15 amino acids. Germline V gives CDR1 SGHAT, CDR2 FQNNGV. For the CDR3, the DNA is TGTGCCAGCAGCGCGATTAGCGGGGGATCGGATACGCAGTATTTT. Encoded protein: CASSAISGGSDTQYF.

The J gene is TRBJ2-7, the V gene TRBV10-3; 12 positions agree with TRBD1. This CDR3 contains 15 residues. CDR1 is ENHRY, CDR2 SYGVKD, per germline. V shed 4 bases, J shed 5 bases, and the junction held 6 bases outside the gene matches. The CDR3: CAISAGDRGQDEQYF. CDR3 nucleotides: TGTGCCATCAGTGCAGGGGACAGGGGGCAAGACGAGCAGTACTTC.

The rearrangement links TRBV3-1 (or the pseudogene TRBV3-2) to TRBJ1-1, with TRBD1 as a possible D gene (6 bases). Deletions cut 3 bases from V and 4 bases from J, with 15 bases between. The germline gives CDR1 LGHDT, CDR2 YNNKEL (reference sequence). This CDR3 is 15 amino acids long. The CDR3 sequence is CASSQEGEGGTEAFF. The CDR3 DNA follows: TGTGCCAGCAGCCAGGAAGGGGAAGGGGGCACTGAAGCTTTCTTT.

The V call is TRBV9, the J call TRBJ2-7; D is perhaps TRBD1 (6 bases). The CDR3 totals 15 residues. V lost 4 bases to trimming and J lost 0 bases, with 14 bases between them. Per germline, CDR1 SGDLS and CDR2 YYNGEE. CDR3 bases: TGTGCCAGCAGCTCCGGGACACAAGTCTCCTACGAGCAGTACTTC. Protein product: CASSSGTQVSYEQYF.